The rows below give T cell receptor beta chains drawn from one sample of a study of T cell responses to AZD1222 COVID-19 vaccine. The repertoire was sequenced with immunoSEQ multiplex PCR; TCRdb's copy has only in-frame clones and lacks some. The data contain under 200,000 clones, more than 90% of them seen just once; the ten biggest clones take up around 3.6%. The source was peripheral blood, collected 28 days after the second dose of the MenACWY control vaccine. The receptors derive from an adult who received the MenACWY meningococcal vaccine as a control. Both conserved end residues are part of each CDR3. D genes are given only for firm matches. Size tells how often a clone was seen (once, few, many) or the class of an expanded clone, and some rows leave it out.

CDR3 protein: CASSAEGTYNSPLHF
CDR3 DNA: TGTGCCAGCAGCGCGGAGGGAACCTATAATTCACCCCTCCACTTT
clone size: NA
J gene: TRBJ1-6
V gene: TRBV2
D gene: NA

CDR3 protein: CASSLREGRGAHEQYF
CDR3 DNA: TGTGCCAGCAGCTTAAGGGAGGGCCGGGGGGCCCACGAGCAGTACTTC
clone size: NA
J gene: TRBJ2-7
V gene: TRBV11-3
D gene: NA

CDR3 protein: CASIPWEVTEAFF
CDR3 DNA: TGTGCCAGCATTCCATGGGAAGTCACTGAAGCTTTCTTT
clone size: NA
J gene: TRBJ1-1
V gene: TRBV6-5
D gene: NA

CDR3 protein: CASSRSPAEKLFF
CDR3 DNA: TGTGCCAGCAGTCGAAGTCCAGCGGAAAAACTGTTTTTT
clone size: NA
J gene: TRBJ1-4
V gene: TRBV28
D gene: NA

CDR3 protein: CASSAGQAGGYTF
CDR3 DNA: TGTGCCAGCAGCGCCGGACAGGCGGGAGGCTACACCTTC
clone size: once
J gene: TRBJ1-2
V gene: TRBV7-2
D gene: TRBD1

CDR3 protein: CASSQVLGGSNQPQHF
CDR3 DNA: TGTGCCAGCAGCCAAGTTCTGGGAGGGAGCAATCAGCCCCAGCATTTT
clone size: once
J gene: TRBJ1-5
V gene: TRBV3-1/TRBV3-2
D gene: NA

CDR3 protein: CASSLGSGPYEQYF
CDR3 DNA: TGTGCCAGCAGTTTAGGTTCGGGGCCCTACGAGCAGTACTTC
clone size: NA
J gene: TRBJ2-7
V gene: TRBV27
D gene: NA

CDR3 protein: CATSDLTDRVVDTGELFF
CDR3 DNA: TGTGCCACCAGTGATCTGACCGACAGGGTCGTAGACACCGGGGAGCTGTTTTTT
clone size: NA
J gene: TRBJ2-2
V gene: TRBV24-1
D gene: TRBD1

CDR3 protein: CATSTLGSGNNYEQYF
CDR3 DNA: TGTGCCACCAGCACCCTGGGTAGCGGAAACAACTACGAGCAGTACTTC
clone size: NA
J gene: TRBJ2-7
V gene: TRBV15
D gene: NA

CDR3 protein: CASTTQTSGTTYNEQFF
CDR3 DNA: TGTGCCAGCACCACTCAGACTAGCGGGACCACCTACAATGAGCAGTTCTTC
clone size: NA
J gene: TRBJ2-1
V gene: TRBV2
D gene: TRBD2

CDR3 protein: CASSGVQGKDQPQHF
CDR3 DNA: TGTGCCAGCAGTGGGGTTCAGGGGAAGGATCAGCCCCAGCATTTT
clone size: NA
J gene: TRBJ1-5
V gene: TRBV2
D gene: NA

CDR3 protein: CASNSRGKAGNTIYF
CDR3 DNA: TGTGCCAGCAATTCGAGGGGGAAAGCTGGAAACACCATATATTTT
clone size: NA
J gene: TRBJ1-3
V gene: TRBV28
D gene: NA

CDR3 protein: CASSTSGRMAGELFF
CDR3 DNA: TGTGCCAGCAGCACTAGCGGGAGGATGGCCGGGGAGCTGTTTTTT
clone size: few
J gene: TRBJ2-2
V gene: TRBV7-3
D gene: TRBD2

CDR3 protein: CASSSGQAIQPQHF
CDR3 DNA: TGTGCCAGCAGCTCCGGACAGGCAATTCAGCCCCAGCATTTT
clone size: NA
J gene: TRBJ1-5
V gene: TRBV7-9
D gene: TRBD1

CDR3 protein: CASILTAYEQYF
CDR3 DNA: TGTGCCAGCATTTTGACAGCCTACGAGCAGTACTTC
clone size: NA
J gene: TRBJ2-7
V gene: TRBV6-5
D gene: NA

CDR3 protein: CASGGPGQGGDQPQHF
CDR3 DNA: TGTGCCAGCGGCGGACCAGGACAGGGAGGGGATCAGCCCCAGCATTTT
clone size: NA
J gene: TRBJ1-5
V gene: TRBV9
D gene: TRBD1

CDR3 protein: CASSLQPGLAGGNEQFF
CDR3 DNA: TGTGCCAGCAGTCTCCAGCCGGGACTAGCGGGAGGAAATGAGCAGTTCTTC
clone size: NA
J gene: TRBJ2-1
V gene: TRBV28
D gene: TRBD2

CDR3 protein: CASSVGMGGGETQYF
CDR3 DNA: TGTGCCAGCAGCGTAGGAATGGGCGGGGGAGAGACCCAGTACTTC
clone size: NA
J gene: TRBJ2-5
V gene: TRBV9
D gene: TRBD2

CDR3 protein: CASRHPGSLETQYF
CDR3 DNA: TGCGCCAGCAGACACCCCGGGAGCCTAGAGACCCAGTACTTC
clone size: NA
J gene: TRBJ2-5
V gene: TRBV5-1
D gene: NA

CDR3 protein: CASSLVRPAGNTEAFF
CDR3 DNA: TGTGCCAGCAGCTTAGTTCGACCCGCGGGGAACACTGAAGCTTTCTTT
clone size: few
J gene: TRBJ1-1
V gene: TRBV7-2
D gene: NA

CDR3 protein: CAWSVLGLAKDEQYF
CDR3 DNA: TGTGCCTGGAGTGTACTAGGACTAGCAAAGGACGAGCAGTACTTC
clone size: NA
J gene: TRBJ2-7
V gene: TRBV30
D gene: TRBD2

CDR3 protein: CASSSQGHSGANVLTF
CDR3 DNA: TGTGCCAGTAGTTCCCAGGGCCACTCTGGGGCCAACGTCCTGACTTTC
clone size: NA
J gene: TRBJ2-6
V gene: TRBV19
D gene: NA

CDR3 protein: CASRRTDRRNEKLFF
CDR3 DNA: TGCGCCAGCAGAAGAACGGACAGGAGGAATGAAAAACTGTTTTTT
clone size: NA
J gene: TRBJ1-4
V gene: TRBV10-1
D gene: TRBD1

CDR3 protein: CASSVATTNEKLFF
CDR3 DNA: TGTGCCAGCAGCGTAGCCACAACTAATGAAAAACTGTTTTTT
clone size: NA
J gene: TRBJ1-4
V gene: TRBV9
D gene: NA

CDR3 protein: CATSDLQTSGRGRETQYF
CDR3 DNA: TGTGCCACCAGTGATTTGCAGACTAGCGGGAGAGGTCGAGAGACCCAGTACTTC
clone size: NA
J gene: TRBJ2-5
V gene: TRBV24-1
D gene: TRBD2

CDR3 protein: CAWRFQKDSDNSPLHF
CDR3 DNA: TGTGCCTGGAGGTTCCAAAAGGACAGCGATAATTCACCCCTCCACTTT
clone size: NA
J gene: TRBJ1-6
V gene: TRBV30
D gene: NA

CDR3 protein: CASSLTGNTEAFF
CDR3 DNA: TGTGCCAGTAGTTTGACAGGCAACACTGAAGCTTTCTTT
clone size: once
J gene: TRBJ1-1
V gene: TRBV19
D gene: NA

CDR3 protein: CASQPRDSGNTIYF
CDR3 DNA: TGTGCCAGCCAACCTCGGGACTCTGGAAACACCATATATTTT
clone size: once
J gene: TRBJ1-3
V gene: TRBV11-3
D gene: NA

CDR3 protein: CASSRSLRPVENEQFF
CDR3 DNA: TGCGCCAGCAGCCGAAGTCTGCGCCCGGTTGAGAATGAGCAGTTCTTC
clone size: NA
J gene: TRBJ2-1
V gene: TRBV4-1
D gene: NA

CDR3 protein: CASSQEGTGEEKLFF
CDR3 DNA: TGCGCCAGCAGCCAAGAAGGGACAGGGGAAGAAAAACTGTTTTTT
clone size: NA
J gene: TRBJ1-4
V gene: TRBV4-3
D gene: TRBD1

CDR3 protein: CASSQFAGGTGGYGYTF
CDR3 DNA: TGCGCCAGCAGCCAATTCGCCGGCGGGACAGGCGGTTATGGCTACACCTTC
clone size: NA
J gene: TRBJ1-2
V gene: TRBV4-1
D gene: TRBD1

CDR3 protein: CASSLFANTGELFF
CDR3 DNA: TGTGCCAGTAGTCTGTTCGCGAACACCGGGGAGCTGTTTTTT
clone size: NA
J gene: TRBJ2-2
V gene: TRBV19
D gene: NA

CDR3 protein: CASSSGTSGRPPSTDTQYF
CDR3 DNA: TGTGCCAGCAGCTCGGGGACTAGCGGGAGGCCCCCTAGCACAGATACGCAGTATTTT
clone size: NA
J gene: TRBJ2-3
V gene: TRBV11-3
D gene: TRBD2

CDR3 protein: CASSPVTSTEAFF
CDR3 DNA: TGTGCCAGCAGCCCGGTGACTTCCACTGAAGCTTTCTTT
clone size: NA
J gene: TRBJ1-1
V gene: TRBV28
D gene: NA

CDR3 protein: CASSYSSGRGSEGYTF
CDR3 DNA: TGTGCCAGCAGTTACTCGTCGGGGCGCGGATCCGAAGGCTACACCTTC
clone size: NA
J gene: TRBJ1-2
V gene: TRBV6-2/TRBV6-3
D gene: NA

CDR3 protein: CASRLPRGRGSGTDGYTF
CDR3 DNA: TGTGCCAGCAGGTTACCTCGTGGCAGGGGCTCAGGTACGGATGGCTACACCTTC
clone size: NA
J gene: TRBJ1-2
V gene: TRBV7-9
D gene: NA

CDR3 protein: CAWTVGGSPLHF
CDR3 DNA: TGTGCCTGGACCGTAGGAGGTTCACCCCTCCACTTT
clone size: NA
J gene: TRBJ1-6
V gene: TRBV30
D gene: NA

CDR3 protein: CASSPIDWDRQGYTF
CDR3 DNA: TGTGCCAGCAGCCCTATCGATTGGGACAGGCAGGGCTACACCTTC
clone size: NA
J gene: TRBJ1-2
V gene: TRBV6-2/TRBV6-3
D gene: TRBD1

CDR3 protein: CAWSSQWTSLYEQYF
CDR3 DNA: TGTGCCTGGAGTTCCCAGTGGACTTCACTTTACGAGCAGTACTTC
clone size: NA
J gene: TRBJ2-7
V gene: TRBV30
D gene: NA

CDR3 protein: CASSLGLGLLDF
CDR3 DNA: TGCGCCAGCAGCTTGGGTTTGGGGCTACTTGACTTC
clone size: NA
J gene: TRBJ2-7
V gene: TRBV5-1
D gene: NA

CDR3 protein: CASSFHEGLGTEAFF
CDR3 DNA: TGTGCCAGCAGTTTCCACGAGGGGCTGGGTACTGAAGCTTTCTTT
clone size: NA
J gene: TRBJ1-1
V gene: TRBV28
D gene: NA

CDR3 protein: CASTPVGYDTQYF
CDR3 DNA: TGTGCCAGCACCCCGGTAGGGTACGATACGCAGTATTTT
clone size: NA
J gene: TRBJ2-3
V gene: TRBV11-3
D gene: NA